The clone carrying this T cell receptor beta chain was observed a few times. The study assigned cohorts using participant-reported clinical history. Profiled with immunoSEQ multiplex PCR; TCRdb holds only in-frame clones, not every one. This sample carries over 350,000 clones, roughly 85% of them seen once, and the ten largest clones take 1.5% to 2%. The CDR3 totals 18 residues. The germline V and J ends were trimmed by 7 bases and 4 bases, with 28 bases remaining between them. The data derive from a study of blood T cell repertoires in COVID-19. About the research overall: Some COVID-19 samples were acute and others convalescent; all came from the United States, Italy and Spain.

Sequenced: PBMCs or T cells enriched from blood (not recorded which). The source of this sequence is a woman between 18 and 30 years old with acute COVID-19. The chain has TRBV23-1 and TRBJ1-2; perhaps TRBD1 as D (6 bases). TRBV23-1 is recorded as an ORF, its role being uncertain. This CDR3 reads CASTLKPPRKGGTYGYTF. For the CDR3, the DNA is TGCGCCAGCACCCTAAAACCCCCACGGAAGGGGGGGACCTATGGCTACACCTTC.